This T cell receptor (beta chain) came from a study of blood T cell repertoires in COVID-19. The overall study: Samples representing acute and convalescent COVID-19 were sourced from the United States, Italy and Spain.

Enrolled through a virtual design, the participants were between roughly 18 and 89 years of age and came from 24 US areas. Original processing methods: Cell counts per sample came from amplifying reference gene primers. Profiled with immunoSEQ multiplex PCR; TCRdb holds only in-frame clones, not every one. V, J and clone size reflect that table, while D and trimming were determined from the DNA. The sample holds tens of thousands of clones; roughly 80% are singletons and the top ten take around 5.4%. The germline CDR1 and CDR2 sequences are LGHDT and YNNKEL (reference sequence). The CDR3 extends over 15 amino acids. Trimming at V came to 3 bases and at J to 4 bases, leaving 6 bases not matched to a gene.

J is TRBJ1-2 and V is TRBV3-1 (or the pseudogene TRBV3-2); 9 bases line up with TRBD1. Input material: PBMCs or T cells enriched from blood (not recorded which). The receptor's source is a woman aged 50 to 65 with acute COVID-19. CDR3 protein: CASSHGGTGSYGYTF. CDR3 DNA: TGTGCCAGCAGCCATGGGGGGACAGGGAGCTATGGCTACACCTTC.